The next 24 T cell receptor beta chains were all read from a single sample in a study of blood T cells in healthy people across ages. A second PCR of about 7 to 12 cycles used a sample-barcoded 5' primer and a J-beta primer mix. TCRdb itself ran the 5' RACE reads through MiXCR, one entry per CDR3 protein. The table has 550,000 to 800,000 distinct CDR3 sequences, around 20% seen once; the top ten hold roughly 3.9%. The sample consisted of blood. Receptor source: a man between 65 and 80 years old in good health.

This CDR3 is CAIRGTSGRSYNEQFF. Here the CDR3 DNA reads TGTGCCATCAGGGGGACTAGCGGGAGGTCCTACAATGAGCAGTTCTTC. The V and J genes are TRBV10-3 and TRBJ2-1, with 15 bases matching TRBD2. CDR1 and CDR2 (germline): ENHRY, SYGVKD. The CDR3 consists of 16 residues. V dropped 6 bases and J dropped 1; count of bases not matched to a gene: 1.

This clonotype was counted between two and nine times. The chain carries TRBV7-9 and TRBJ2-5, with D tentatively TRBD2 (6 bases). The assigned J gene may be wrong: the sequence end matches TRBJ2-1 better. This CDR3 contains 14 residues. From germline, CDR1 is SEHNR and CDR2 FQNEAQ (reference sequence). The CDR3 here is CASSVSMGGGEQFF. The DNA for the CDR3 is TGTGCCAGCTCCGTTTCGATGGGGGGAGGTGAGCAGTTCTTC.

This clonotype showed up just a few times. This chain joins TRBV6-5 and TRBJ2-2; 9 nucleotides match TRBD2. Germline V CDR1 and CDR2: MNHEY, SVGAGI. J lost 7 bases, V lost 0 bases, and 12 bases had no gene match. The CDR3 length is 18 residues. CDR3 nucleotides: TGTGCCAGCAGTTACTCTCCCAGCGGGAGGATAAGAATCGGGGAGCTGTTTTTT. As protein: CASSYSPSGRIRIGELFF.

The chain carries TRBV29-1 and TRBJ2-3; tentatively, D is TRBD1 (7 bases). This CDR3 is built from 13 residues. From germline, CDR1 is SQVTM and CDR2 ANQGSEA. The V gene lost 7 bases and the J gene lost 3 bases, with 14 bases spanning the gap. The CDR3 DNA reads TGCAGCGGGGAGGCAGGGGGAACAGATACGCAGTATTTT. This translates into CSGEAGGTDTQYF.

The chain employs TRBV18 and TRBJ2-5; a possible D gene is TRBD1 (6 bases). The germline CDR1 and CDR2 sequences are KGHSH and LQKENI. The CDR3 has 15 amino acids. Deletions cut 2 bases from V and 2 bases from J, with 12 bases between. The CDR3 sequence is CASSPGQSKQETQYF. The CDR3 bases are TGTGCCAGCTCACCAGGACAGTCCAAACAAGAGACCCAGTACTTC.

Details on this clonotype: The junction does not match germline at one end; this may be a read error. V and J are TRBV12-3 or TRBV12-4 and TRBJ2-3; TRBD1 matches at 10 bases. The length of the CDR3 is 14 residues. The CDR3 DNA reads TGTGCCAGCAGTTCGACAGGGGGCACAGATGCGCAGTATTTT. Amino acid sequence: CASSSTGGTDAQYF.

This clonotype was seen only once. The CDR3 region is CASSSEGQGGTDTQYF. In DNA, the CDR3 is TGCGCCAGCAGCTCCGAAGGACAGGGAGGTACAGATACGCAGTATTTT. This chain uses TRBV5-1 with TRBJ2-3, with TRBD1 matching over 8 bases. The CDR3 spans 16 residues. V dropped 3 bases and J dropped 3; count of bases not matched to a gene: 9. Germline V gene sequence: CDR1 SGHRS, CDR2 YFSETQ.

The CDR3 bases are TGCAGTGCTAGAGATGGGGGGACTGAAGCTTTCTTT. Translated: CSARDGGTEAFF. The V gene is TRBV20-1, the J gene TRBJ1-1, with D possibly matching TRBD1 (5 bases). Between the trimmed V and J ends, which lost 0 bases and 5 bases, there was a span of 7 bases. CDR3 length: 12 residues. Per germline, CDR1 DFQATT and CDR2 SNEGSKA (reference sequence).

The chain combines TRBV20-1 with TRBJ1-3, with a tentative D call TRBD1 (5 bases). The CDR3 runs 14 residues. CDR1 and CDR2 from the germline V gene are DFQATT and SNEGSKA (reference sequence). V dropped 1 base and J dropped 4 bases, with 11 bases sitting between them. The CDR3 loop is CSARATGTGNTIYF. The DNA of the CDR3 is TGCAGTGCTAGAGCCACAGGTACAGGAAACACCATATATTTT.

J is TRBJ2-7 and V is TRBV9; 7 positions match TRBD1. Looked up from germline, CDR1 is SGDLS and CDR2 is YYNGEE. Trimming cost V 3 bases and J 3 bases; bases outside gene matches: 12. There are 16 residues in the CDR3. DNA of the CDR3: TGTGCCAGCAGCGCGACCCATGGACAGGCAAGCTACGAGCAGTACTTC. It translates to CASSATHGQASYEQYF.

This clonotype came up a few times. CDR3: CASSYLMTSGQETQYF. The CDR3 DNA reads as TGCGCCAGCAGCTACCTGATGACTAGCGGCCAAGAGACCCAGTACTTC. The chain employs TRBV5-1 and TRBJ2-5; TRBD2 aligns across 9 bases. Losses at the gene ends were 3 bases for V and 1 base for J; bases not matched to a gene: 7. In germline, CDR1 is SGHRS, CDR2 YFSETQ. The CDR3 is made up of 16 amino acids.

This chain connects TRBV11-3 to TRBJ2-1; 7 bases are a match to TRBD1. J gave up 5 bases and V 5 bases, and 9 bases lay outside the gene matches. Germline V gene lookup returns CDR1 SGHNT and CDR2 YENEEA. The CDR3 runs 15 residues. CDR3 protein: CASSTDRRNNNEQFF. The CDR3 DNA reads TGTGCCAGCAGCACGGACAGGCGGAATAACAATGAGCAGTTCTTC.

This clonotype showed up just a few times. The V and J genes are TRBV20-1 and TRBJ2-5; D is uncertain. Germline V gene lookup returns CDR1 DFQATT and CDR2 SNEGSKA (reference sequence). V shed 1 base and J shed 9 bases, with 12 bases lying between them. The CDR3 loop spans 12 amino acids. CDR3 DNA: TGCAGTGCTAGAGCAACGTCCTGGGCCCAGTACTTC. Encoded protein: CSARATSWAQYF.

The rearrangement uses TRBV20-1 and TRBJ2-7; D gene ambiguous. Germline assignment: CDR1 DFQATT and CDR2 SNEGSKA (reference sequence). CDR3 size: 14 residues. V gave up 3 bases and J gave up 2 bases, with 14 bases separating them. CDR3 coding DNA: TGCAGTGCTAGGTTAGGCCGGCCTCCCTACGAGCAGTACTTC. This translates into CSARLGRPPYEQYF.

This clonotype was seen only a few times. The chain joins TRBV6-2 or TRBV6-3 to TRBJ2-1; D possibly corresponds to TRBD1 (6 bases). The CDR3 sequence is 16 residues long. Germline CDR1 and CDR2: MNHEY and SVGEGT. V gave up 2 bases and J gave up 0 bases, with 11 bases separating them. The CDR3 DNA follows: TGTGCCAGCAGTTACGAAACAGGGAGCTCCTACAATGAGCAGTTCTTC. This codes for CASSYETGSSYNEQFF.

V usage is TRBV7-2 and J usage is TRBJ2-7, with 10 bases matching TRBD1. The CDR3 extends over 17 amino acids. V lost 1 base and J lost 4; bases outside the gene matches: 10. In germline, CDR1 is SGHTA, CDR2 FQGNSA. CDR3 loop: CASSLGVRQGALYEQYF. The DNA of the CDR3 is TGTGCCAGCAGCTTAGGAGTCAGACAGGGGGCATTATACGAGCAGTACTTC.

This clonotype was counted a single time. The chain joins TRBV20-1 to TRBJ2-5; D call uncertain. The germline V and J ends were trimmed by 2 bases and 2 bases, with 9 bases remaining between them. The CDR3 is made up of 13 amino acids. In germline, CDR1 is DFQATT, CDR2 SNEGSKA (reference sequence). In nucleotides, the CDR3 is TGCAGTGCTAGAACGGCAGTACAAGAGACCCAGTACTTC. Amino acids: CSARTAVQETQYF.

The chain combines TRBV6-1 with TRBJ2-6; D call uncertain. The germline V gene has CDR1 MNHNS and CDR2 SASEGT. This CDR3 spans 15 amino acids. V was cut by 7 bases and J by 0 bases, with 10 bases left in between. The CDR3 reads CASTLQSSGANVLTF. As DNA, the CDR3 is TGTGCCAGCACGCTACAGAGCTCTGGGGCCAACGTCCTGACTTTC.

The chain links TRBV3-1 to TRBJ2-5; D remains unclear. In germline, CDR1 is LGHDT, CDR2 YNNKEL (reference sequence). This CDR3 region has 13 residues. V lost 8 bases to trimming and J lost 0 bases, with 10 bases between them. This CDR3 reads CASRPLDQETQYF. CDR3 DNA: TGTGCCAGCCGCCCTTTGGACCAAGAGACCCAGTACTTC.

This clonotype was detected a few times. V is TRBV19 and J is TRBJ2-6, with D perhaps matching TRBD1 (5 bases). This CDR3 is built from 15 residues. Germline assignment: CDR1 LNHDA and CDR2 SQIVND (reference sequence). Trimming took off 10 bases at V and 0 bases at J, with 13 bases between the two ends. The CDR3 DNA reads as TGTGCCACCCAGGGTGCGAGCTCTGGGGCCAACGTCCTGACTTTC. The encoded protein is CATQGASSGANVLTF.

This chain connects TRBV12-3 or TRBV12-4 to TRBJ2-3, with 9 positions matching TRBD2. The CDR3 is 16 residues long. V lost 3 bases to trimming and J lost 4 bases; unmatched junction nucleotides: 8. The CDR3 is CASSFKAGGSADTQYF. CDR3 bases: TGTGCCAGCAGTTTTAAGGCGGGAGGGAGCGCAGATACGCAGTATTTT.

The chain has TRBV29-1 and TRBJ2-3; TRBD1 agrees at 10 bases. The germline V gene has CDR1 SQVTM and CDR2 ANQGSEA. The ends lost 7 bases at V and 3 bases at J; junction bases unmatched: 1. This CDR3 region has 12 residues. The CDR3 sequence is CSGTGGTDTQYF. Written as DNA, the CDR3 is TGCAGCGGGACAGGGGGTACAGATACGCAGTATTTT.

V and J are TRBV13 and TRBJ1-1; TRBD1 aligns across 11 bases. The CDR3 length is 16 residues. Germline values: CDR1 PRHDT, CDR2 FYEKMQ (reference sequence). V dropped 5 bases and J dropped 0; count of bases not matched to a gene: 5. Written as DNA, the CDR3 is TGTGCCAGCAGCCCAGGGACAGGGGGGATGAACACTGAAGCTTTCTTT. Translation gives CASSPGTGGMNTEAFF.

CDR3 in amino acids: CASSADRGEQYF. The CDR3 DNA reads as TGTGCCAGCAGCGCAGACAGGGGCGAGCAGTACTTC. This rearrangement joins TRBV7-9 to TRBJ2-5, with 8 nucleotides matching TRBD1. The DNA end favors TRBJ2-7, so the J call may be wrong. This CDR3 comprises 12 residues. The germline CDR1 and CDR2 sequences are SEHNR and FQNEAQ (reference sequence).